The 29 T cell receptor beta chains given below trace back to one sample, sequenced in a study of T cells in Graves' hyperthyroidism and ophthalmopathy. RNA transcripts were the template for amplifying TCR beta CDR3 regions. Using the HTBI primer set, a first-round RT-PCR was run on the TCR CDR3. TCRdb called the multiplex PCR reads again in MiXCR, with one record for every CDR3 protein. The sample contains under 700,000 distinct CDR3 sequences, more than 45% of which appear only once. Input material: peripheral blood or thyroid tissue (not recorded which). The receptors stem from a woman in her late teens or twenties with Graves' hyperthyroidism.

This sequence joins TRBV7-8 and TRBJ1-1; weak D call: TRBD1 (6 bases). The CDR3 covers 14 residues. Trimming pared 7 bases from V and 6 bases from J, leaving 18 bases between. CDR1 is SGHVS, CDR2 FQNEAQ, per germline. CDR3 sequence (DNA): TGTGCCAGCAACAGGGACGGACGGGCGGCTGAAGCTTTCTTT. Protein sequence: CASNRDGRAAEAFF. Full variable domain (outside the CDR3, taken from reference TRBV7-8 and TRBJ1-1): GAGVSQSPRYKVAKRGQDVALRCDPISGHVSLFWYQQALGQGPEFLTYFQNEAQLDKSGLPSDRFFAERPEGSVSTLKIQRTQQEDSAVYLCASNRDGRAAEAFFGQGTRLTVV.

With regard to this clonotype: A much larger clone differs by one base, so this may be a read error. The chain couples TRBV29-1 to TRBJ2-5; the D gene could be TRBD1 or TRBD2 (5 bases each). V lost 3 bases to trimming and J lost 2 bases, with 22 bases between them. This CDR3 comprises 17 residues. Germline V gives CDR1 SQVTM, CDR2 ANQGSEA. The chain's CDR3 is CSVEGFRADYNQETQYF. DNA for the CDR3: TGCAGCGTTGAGGGGTTCAGGGCAGACTACAATCAAGAGACCCAGTACTTC.

V is TRBV7-6 and J is TRBJ2-2; 7 positions agree with TRBD1. The CDR3 loop spans 14 amino acids. Losses at the gene ends were 5 bases for V and 6 bases for J; bases not matched to a gene: 6. Germline V gene lookup returns CDR1 SGHVS and CDR2 FNYEAQ. CDR3 DNA: TGTGCCAGCAGCCCCGACAGGGCGGCCGGGGAGCTGTTTTTT. Encoded protein: CASSPDRAAGELFF. The variable domain in full, with the rest retrieved from reference TRBV7-6 and TRBJ2-2, is GAGVSQSPRYKVTKRGQDVALRCDPISGHVSLYWYRQALGQGPEFLTYFNYEAQQDKSGLPNDRFSAERPEGSISTLTIQRTEQRDSAMYRCASSPDRAAGELFFGEGSRLTVL.

V usage is TRBV20-1 and J usage is TRBJ2-5, with 7 nucleotides matching TRBD1. Germline-derived CDR1 and CDR2 are DFQATT and SNEGSKA (reference sequence). CDR3 length equals 14 residues. V shed 0 bases and J 5 bases; nucleotides not matched to a gene: 6. CDR3 region: CSARDTGDGETQYF. CDR3 DNA: TGCAGTGCTAGAGATACAGGGGATGGGGAGACCCAGTACTTC.

This clonotype occurred a few times. The chain uses TRBV7-2 and TRBJ1-5; D is possibly TRBD1 (5 bases). The germline V gene encodes CDR1 SGHTA and CDR2 FQGNSA. V was trimmed by 6 bases and J by 4 bases, leaving 13 bases between them. The CDR3 totals 14 residues. In DNA, the CDR3 is TGTGCCAGCAGAGGGACGGGTCTAAATCAGCCCCAGCATTTT. This codes for CASRGTGLNQPQHF.

J is TRBJ1-2 and V is TRBV14; TRBD1 agrees at 8 bases. This CDR3 is built from 17 residues. Germline V CDR1 and CDR2: SGHDN, FVKESK. Trimming at V came to 2 bases and at J to 3 bases, leaving 11 bases not matched to a gene. The CDR3 spells CASSQLGTGDTHYGYTF. The CDR3 nucleotides are TGTGCCAGCAGCCAATTAGGGACAGGAGATACTCACTATGGCTACACCTTC.

Notes on this clonotype: The CDR3 does not end in the conserved phenylalanine or tryptophan, so this is likely a read error. It is unclear where the CDR3 begins or ends on the DNA, so no DNA is shown, and the CDR3 is as TCRdb lists it. V is TRBV7-2 and J is TRBJ1-1. CDR1 is SGHTA and CDR2 is FQGNSA in the germline V gene. The CDR3 length is 11 residues, termini included. The CDR3 here is CASSQAQRPAL.

This rearrangement joins TRBV2 to TRBJ2-7, with TRBD2 matching 12 bases. This CDR3 comprises 14 residues. Germline assignment: CDR1 SNHLY and CDR2 FYNNEI. V gave up 5 bases and J gave up 6 bases; unmatched junction bases: 5. Here the CDR3 reads CASSLWTSGTEQYF. The CDR3 DNA follows: TGTGCCAGCAGTCTCTGGACTAGCGGGACCGAGCAGTACTTC.

Only a few counts were recorded for this clonotype. The rearrangement uses TRBV4-1 and TRBJ2-5, with 11 bases that match TRBD2. This CDR3 region has 16 residues. CDR1 is MGHRA and CDR2 is YSYEKL in the germline V gene. The J segment lost 5 bases and the V segment lost 3 bases, leaving 8 bases of the junction unmatched. The CDR3, as DNA: TGCGCCAGCAGCCACCGTGTAGCGGGAGGGCGGGAGACCCAGTACTTC. Its protein is CASSHRVAGGRETQYF.

The chain carries TRBV7-9 and TRBJ2-2; unclear D gene. This CDR3 region has 15 residues. Trimming removed 2 bases from V and 1 base from J, with 8 bases in between. The germline V gene encodes CDR1 SEHNR and CDR2 FQNEAQ (reference sequence). For the CDR3, the DNA is TGTGCCAGCAGCTTAAACGTGAGGAACACCGGGGAGCTGTTTTTT. Protein sequence: CASSLNVRNTGELFF.

V is TRBV7-9 and J is TRBJ1-1; weak D call: TRBD1 (6 bases). There are 11 residues in the CDR3. Per germline, CDR1 SEHNR and CDR2 FQNEAQ (reference sequence). Between the trimmed V and J ends, which lost 6 bases and 6 bases, there was a span of 8 bases. The CDR3 sequence is CASRQGPEAFF. The DNA of the CDR3 is TGTGCCAGCAGACAGGGTCCTGAAGCTTTCTTT.

Of note for this clonotype: A much more abundant neighbour one base away suggests this may be a read error. The chain carries TRBV24-1 and TRBJ2-7, with unresolved D. The CDR3 is 15 amino acids. V dropped 3 bases and J dropped 4 bases, with 15 bases sitting between them. Per germline, CDR1 KGHDR and CDR2 SFDVKD. The CDR3 loop is CATSDTGSPFYEQYF. DNA of the CDR3: TGTGCCACCAGTGATACTGGCAGTCCCTTTTACGAGCAGTACTTC.

This clonotype occurred many times. The chain couples TRBV29-1 to TRBJ2-5, with D tentatively TRBD1 (5 bases). Germline CDR1 SQVTM, CDR2 ANQGSEA. The germline V and J ends were trimmed by 7 bases and 5 bases, with 14 bases remaining between them. This CDR3 contains 12 residues. The CDR3 here is CSALWGMETQYF. The CDR3 region has the DNA TGCAGCGCTCTGTGGGGCATGGAGACCCAGTACTTC.

This chain links TRBV7-9 with TRBJ1-1; D is possibly TRBD1 (6 bases). The CDR3 sequence is 15 residues long. CDR1 and CDR2 from the germline V gene are SEHNR and FQNEAQ (reference sequence). The V and J ends lost 1 base and 3 bases respectively, with 12 bases between them. The CDR3 bases are TGTGCCAGCAGCTTAGATCAGGGGTGGGACACTGAAGCTTTCTTT. Translated: CASSLDQGWDTEAFF.

As concerns this clonotype: The junction shows a germline mismatch at one end, possibly a read error. V and J are TRBV24-1 and TRBJ2-5; the match to TRBD1 covers 8 bases. The CDR3 runs 14 residues. Germline-derived CDR1 and CDR2 are KGHDR and SFDVKD. The CDR3 protein is CASSLQGAEETQYF. Written as DNA, the CDR3 is TGTGCCAGCAGTTTGCAGGGGGCGGAGGAGACCCAGTACTTC.

The chain has TRBV12-3 or TRBV12-4 and TRBJ2-5; 11 nucleotides line up with TRBD2. The CDR3 spans 14 residues. Trimming removed 8 bases from V and 1 base from J; junction bases left unmatched: 3. CDR3 in amino acids: CASLAGGPQETQYF. As DNA, the CDR3 is TGTGCCAGCTTAGCGGGAGGGCCCCAAGAGACCCAGTACTTC.

This clonotype appeared many times. This sequence joins TRBV29-1 and TRBJ1-2; 7 positions match TRBD1. Per the germline V gene, CDR1 is SQVTM and CDR2 is ANQGSEA. The CDR3 runs 10 residues. Trimming took 6 bases from V and 8 from J; bases not matched to a gene: 3. The CDR3 here is CSVPDRGYTF. Written as DNA, the CDR3 is TGCAGCGTCCCGGACAGGGGCTACACCTTC.

This chain uses TRBV19 with TRBJ1-5; the D gene is possibly TRBD1 (5 bases). CDR3 length: 15 residues. The germline V gene encodes CDR1 LNHDA and CDR2 SQIVND (reference sequence). Trimming stripped 4 bases from V and 0 bases from J, with 10 bases between. CDR3 amino acids: CASSRGENSNQPQHF. In nucleotides, the CDR3 is TGTGCCAGTAGTAGGGGGGAAAATAGCAATCAGCCCCAGCATTTT.

The V call is TRBV19, the J call TRBJ1-4, with TRBD1 as a possible D gene (5 bases). Between the trimmed V and J ends, which lost 4 bases and 0 bases, there was a span of 12 bases. CDR3 length equals 16 residues. In germline, CDR1 is LNHDA, CDR2 SQIVND (reference sequence). The CDR3 coding sequence is TGTGCCAGTAGTACCGGGGCCCTTCCAACTAATGAAAAACTGTTTTTT. It translates to CASSTGALPTNEKLFF.

Remarks on this clonotype: With a much larger clone just one base away, this may be a read error. The chain combines TRBV7-7 with TRBJ2-5; 11 nucleotides line up with TRBD2. This CDR3 is built from 15 residues. Germline V gene data show CDR1 as SSHAT and CDR2 as FNYEAQ (reference sequence). CDR3 bases: TGTGCCAGCAGCCCCAGGACTAGCGGGCAAGGGACCCAGTACTTC. It codes for CASSPRTSGQGTQYF.

This chain links TRBV25-1 with TRBJ1-4, with D possibly being TRBD1 (5 bases). This CDR3 is 13 amino acids long. Deletions cut 1 base from V and 8 bases from J, with 8 bases between. Germline V CDR1 and CDR2: MGHDK, SYGVNS. The CDR3 DNA reads TGTGCCAGCAGTGAATGGGGCGCCGAAAAACTGTTTTTT. This codes for CASSEWGAEKLFF.

This chain links TRBV2 with TRBJ1-2, with no clear D. Germline CDR1 reads SNHLY; CDR2 reads FYNNEI. The CDR3 runs to 14 residues. V lost 5 bases, J lost 2 bases, and 12 bases lay in between. The DNA for the CDR3 is TGTGCCAGCAGTTTATCAGGTTCCAACTATGGCTACACCTTC. Its protein is CASSLSGSNYGYTF.

The chain recombines TRBV2 with TRBJ1-2; the D gene is possibly TRBD1 (5 bases). This CDR3 spans 14 amino acids. Trimming shortened V by 6 bases and J by 7 bases, and 18 bases separated the two germline ends. Looked up from germline, CDR1 is SNHLY and CDR2 is FYNNEI. The CDR3: CASRSNLRRGGYTF. CDR3 coding DNA: TGTGCCAGCAGGTCGAACCTCCGGAGGGGTGGCTACACCTTC. Complete variable domain (other parts from reference TRBV2 and TRBJ1-2): EPEVTQTPSHQVTQMGQEVILRCVPISNHLYFYWYRQILGQKVEFLVSFYNNEISEKSEIFDDQFSVERPDGSNFTLKIRSTKLEDSAMYFCASRSNLRRGGYTFGSGTRLTVV.

This clonotype was observed many times. The chain uses TRBV15 and TRBJ1-5; tentatively, D is TRBD1 (5 bases). The CDR3 runs to 12 residues. Germline V CDR1 and CDR2: LNHNV, YYDKDF (reference sequence). V lost 6 bases and J lost 7, with 10 bases in between. The CDR3 region has the DNA TGTGCCACCAGGGCAGGGTTGCAGCCCCAGCATTTT. Translation gives CATRAGLQPQHF.

This clonotype was seen only a few times. The chain recombines TRBV6-5 with TRBJ2-7; TRBD2 might be the D (6 bases). The V gene's germline CDR1 is MNHEY and CDR2 SVGAGI. CDR3 size: 11 residues. The V end lost 2 bases, the J end lost 11 bases, and 10 bases lay between the germline ends. CDR3 residues: CASSYLGEEYF. The CDR3 nucleotides are TGTGCCAGCAGTTACCTGGGGGAGGAGTACTTC.

This clonotype was seen more than once but under ten times. The chain employs TRBV9 and TRBJ2-7; 10 bases align to TRBD2. This CDR3 has 15 residues. The junction had 7 bases not matched to a gene; V was cut back by 4 bases and J by 3 bases. The germline V gene encodes CDR1 SGDLS and CDR2 YYNGEE. This CDR3 is CASSPRTSGFYEQYF. Here the CDR3 DNA reads TGTGCCAGCAGCCCCCGGACTAGCGGATTCTACGAGCAGTACTTC.

This clonotype was seen more than once but under ten times. V usage is TRBV2 and J usage is TRBJ2-7; D might be TRBD2 (6 bases). The V end lost 6 bases, the J end lost 2 bases, and 11 bases lay between the germline ends. The CDR3 contains 13 residues. Germline values: CDR1 SNHLY, CDR2 FYNNEI. CDR3 in amino acids: CASRVGGTYEQYF. CDR3 in DNA: TGTGCCAGCAGAGTTGGAGGGACCTACGAGCAGTACTTC.

The chain employs TRBV24-1 and TRBJ1-5; D unclear. The CDR3 is 16 amino acids. The germline V gene has CDR1 KGHDR and CDR2 SFDVKD. Trimming took 4 bases from V and 2 from J, leaving 14 bases between them. CDR3 loop: CATSDRGYFGNQPQHF. CDR3 nucleotide sequence: TGTGCCACCAGTGACCGAGGGTATTTTGGCAATCAGCCCCAGCATTTT.

The chain joins TRBV2 to TRBJ1-1; maybe TRBD1 (5 bases). The CDR3 totals 12 residues. The germline V and J ends were trimmed by 2 bases and 7 bases, with 8 bases remaining between them. Germline CDR1 reads SNHLY; CDR2 reads FYNNEI. The CDR3 sequence: CASSEWGGEAFF. The CDR3 nucleotides read TGTGCCAGCAGTGAATGGGGGGGTGAAGCTTTCTTT.